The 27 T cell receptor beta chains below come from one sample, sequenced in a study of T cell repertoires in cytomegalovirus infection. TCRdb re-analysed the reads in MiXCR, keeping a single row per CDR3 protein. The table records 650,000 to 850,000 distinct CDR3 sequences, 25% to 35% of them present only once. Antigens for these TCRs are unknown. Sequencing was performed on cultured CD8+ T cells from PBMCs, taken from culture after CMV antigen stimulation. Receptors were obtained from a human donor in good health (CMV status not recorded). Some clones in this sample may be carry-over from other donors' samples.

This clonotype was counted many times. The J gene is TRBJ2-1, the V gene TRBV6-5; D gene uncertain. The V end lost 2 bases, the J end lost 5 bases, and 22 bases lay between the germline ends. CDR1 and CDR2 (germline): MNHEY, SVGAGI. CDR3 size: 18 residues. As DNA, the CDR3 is TGTGCCAGCAGTTACGACCCCTATCAGCGAGAATTAAACAATGAGCAGTTCTTC. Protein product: CASSYDPYQRELNNEQFF.

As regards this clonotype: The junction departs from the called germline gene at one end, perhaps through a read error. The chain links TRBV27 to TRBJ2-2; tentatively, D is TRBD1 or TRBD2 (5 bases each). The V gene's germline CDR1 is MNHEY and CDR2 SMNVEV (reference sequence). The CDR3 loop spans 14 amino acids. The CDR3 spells CASSFWGNAGELFF. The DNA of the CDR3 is TGTGCCAGCAGTTTTTGGGGGAACGCCGGGGAGCTGTTTTTT.

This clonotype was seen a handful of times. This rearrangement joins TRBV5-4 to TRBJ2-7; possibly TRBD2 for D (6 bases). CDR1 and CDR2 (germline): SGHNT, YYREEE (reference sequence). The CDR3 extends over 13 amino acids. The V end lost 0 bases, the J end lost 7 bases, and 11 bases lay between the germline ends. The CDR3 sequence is CASSLATGVEQYF. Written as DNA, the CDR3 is TGTGCCAGCAGCTTGGCCACGGGGGTTGAGCAGTACTTC.

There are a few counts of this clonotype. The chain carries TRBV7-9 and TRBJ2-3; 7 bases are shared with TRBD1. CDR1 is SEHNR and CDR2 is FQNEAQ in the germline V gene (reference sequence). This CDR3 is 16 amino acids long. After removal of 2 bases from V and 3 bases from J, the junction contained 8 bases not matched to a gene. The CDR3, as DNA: TGTGCCAGCAGCTTACCCCTGGGCAGGGGGACAGATACGCAGTATTTT. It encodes CASSLPLGRGTDTQYF. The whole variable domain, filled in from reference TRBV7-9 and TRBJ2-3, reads DTGVSQNPRHKITKRGQNVTFRCDPISEHNRLYWYRQTLGQGPEFLTYFQNEAQLEKSRLLSDRFSAERPKGSFSTLEIQRTEQGDSAMYLCASSLPLGRGTDTQYFGPGTRLTVL.

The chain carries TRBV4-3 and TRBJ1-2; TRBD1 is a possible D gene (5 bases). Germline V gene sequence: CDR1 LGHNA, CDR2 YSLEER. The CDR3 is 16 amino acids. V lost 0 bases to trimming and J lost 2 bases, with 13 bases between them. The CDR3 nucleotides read TGCGCCAGCAGCCAAGATATAGGGGAACCCAACTATGGCTACACCTTC. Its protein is CASSQDIGEPNYGYTF.

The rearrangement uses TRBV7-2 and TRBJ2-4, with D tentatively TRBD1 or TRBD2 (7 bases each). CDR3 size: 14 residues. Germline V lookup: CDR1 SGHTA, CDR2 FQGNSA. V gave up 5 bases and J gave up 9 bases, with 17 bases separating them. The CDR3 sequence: CASSQGGGRGIQYF. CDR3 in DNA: TGTGCCAGCAGCCAGGGGGGGGGCAGGGGCATTCAGTACTTC.

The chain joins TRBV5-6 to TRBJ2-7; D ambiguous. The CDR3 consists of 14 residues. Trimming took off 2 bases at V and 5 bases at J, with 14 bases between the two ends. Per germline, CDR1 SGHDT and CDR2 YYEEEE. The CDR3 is CASSLRLHIDEQYF. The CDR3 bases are TGTGCCAGCAGCTTACGCCTTCATATCGACGAGCAGTACTTC.

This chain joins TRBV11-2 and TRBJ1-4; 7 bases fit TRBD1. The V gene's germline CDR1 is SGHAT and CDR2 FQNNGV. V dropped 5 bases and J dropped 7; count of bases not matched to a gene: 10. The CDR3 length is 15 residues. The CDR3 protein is CASSPRTGLVEKLFF. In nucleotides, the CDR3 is TGTGCCAGCAGCCCCCGGACAGGTCTCGTTGAAAAACTGTTTTTT.

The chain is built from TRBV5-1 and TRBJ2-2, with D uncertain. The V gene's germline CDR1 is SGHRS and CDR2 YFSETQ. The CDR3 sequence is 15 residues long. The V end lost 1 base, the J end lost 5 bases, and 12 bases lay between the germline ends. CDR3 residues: CASSLHPDDTGELFF. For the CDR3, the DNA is TGCGCCAGCAGCTTGCATCCGGATGATACCGGGGAGCTGTTTTTT.

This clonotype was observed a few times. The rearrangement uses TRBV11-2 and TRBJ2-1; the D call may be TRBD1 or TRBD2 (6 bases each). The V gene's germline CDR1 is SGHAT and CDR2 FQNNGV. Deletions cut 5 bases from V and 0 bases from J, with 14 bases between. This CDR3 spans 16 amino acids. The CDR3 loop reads CASSLRGLFSYNEQFF. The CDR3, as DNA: TGTGCCAGCAGCCTCCGGGGGCTCTTCTCCTACAATGAGCAGTTCTTC.

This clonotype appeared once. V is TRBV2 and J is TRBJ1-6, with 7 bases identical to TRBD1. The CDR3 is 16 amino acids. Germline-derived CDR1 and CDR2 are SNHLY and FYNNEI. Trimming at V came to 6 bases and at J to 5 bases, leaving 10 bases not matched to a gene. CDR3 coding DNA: TGTGCCAGCAGCACCCAGGGGGATGGGGATAATTCACCCCTCCACTTT. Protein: CASSTQGDGDNSPLHF.

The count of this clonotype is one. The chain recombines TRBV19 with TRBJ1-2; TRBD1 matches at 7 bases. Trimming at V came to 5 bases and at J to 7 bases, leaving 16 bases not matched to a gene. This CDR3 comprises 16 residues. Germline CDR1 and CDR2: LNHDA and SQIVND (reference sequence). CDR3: CASSLSTGVAFGGYTF. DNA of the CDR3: TGTGCCAGTAGTCTCTCTACAGGGGTCGCTTTTGGTGGCTACACCTTC.

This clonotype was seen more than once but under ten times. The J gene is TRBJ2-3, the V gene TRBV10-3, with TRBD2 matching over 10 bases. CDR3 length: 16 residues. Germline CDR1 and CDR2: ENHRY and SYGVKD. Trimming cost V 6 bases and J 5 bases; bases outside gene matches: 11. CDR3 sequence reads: CAIRPTSGLSGDTQYF. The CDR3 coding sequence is TGTGCCATCAGGCCGACTAGCGGGCTATCGGGAGATACGCAGTATTTT.

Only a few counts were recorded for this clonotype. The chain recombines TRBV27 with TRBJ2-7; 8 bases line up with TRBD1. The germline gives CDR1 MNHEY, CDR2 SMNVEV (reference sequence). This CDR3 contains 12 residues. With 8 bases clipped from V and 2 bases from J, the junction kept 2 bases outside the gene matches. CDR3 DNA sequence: TGTGCCAGCGGACAGGGAACCTACGAGCAGTACGTC. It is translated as CASGQGTYEQYV.

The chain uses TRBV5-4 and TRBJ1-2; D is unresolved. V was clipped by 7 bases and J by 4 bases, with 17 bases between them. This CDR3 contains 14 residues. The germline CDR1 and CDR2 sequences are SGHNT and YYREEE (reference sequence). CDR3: CASPGEEGPYGYTF. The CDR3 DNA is TGTGCCAGCCCGGGTGAGGAGGGCCCCTATGGCTACACCTTC.

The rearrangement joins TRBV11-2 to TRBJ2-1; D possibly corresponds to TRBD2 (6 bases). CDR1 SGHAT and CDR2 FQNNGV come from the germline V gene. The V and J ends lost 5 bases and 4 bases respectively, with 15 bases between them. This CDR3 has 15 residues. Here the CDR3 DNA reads TGTGCCAGCAGCCCGTTTTCCGGGGGTTACAATGAGCAGTTCTTC. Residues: CASSPFSGGYNEQFF.

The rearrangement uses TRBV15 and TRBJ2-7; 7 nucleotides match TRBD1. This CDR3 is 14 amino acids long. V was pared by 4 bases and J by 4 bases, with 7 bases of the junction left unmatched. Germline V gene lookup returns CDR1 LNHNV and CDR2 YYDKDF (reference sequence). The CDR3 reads CATSTQGFGYEQYF. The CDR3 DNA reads TGTGCCACCAGCACACAGGGGTTCGGGTACGAGCAGTACTTC.

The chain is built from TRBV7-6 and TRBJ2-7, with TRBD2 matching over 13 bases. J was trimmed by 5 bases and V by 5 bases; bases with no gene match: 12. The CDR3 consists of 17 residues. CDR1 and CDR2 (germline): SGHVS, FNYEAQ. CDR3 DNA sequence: TGTGCCAGCAGCATGGGACTAGCGGGGCCCACTTCCCACGAGCAGTACGTC. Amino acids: CASSMGLAGPTSHEQYV.

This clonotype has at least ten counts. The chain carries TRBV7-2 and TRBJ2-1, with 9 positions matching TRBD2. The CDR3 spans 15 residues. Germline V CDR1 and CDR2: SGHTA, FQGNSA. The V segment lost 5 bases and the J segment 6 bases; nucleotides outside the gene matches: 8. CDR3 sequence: CASSPGTSLFNEQFF. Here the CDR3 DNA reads TGTGCCAGCAGCCCAGGGACTAGCCTATTCAATGAGCAGTTCTTC.

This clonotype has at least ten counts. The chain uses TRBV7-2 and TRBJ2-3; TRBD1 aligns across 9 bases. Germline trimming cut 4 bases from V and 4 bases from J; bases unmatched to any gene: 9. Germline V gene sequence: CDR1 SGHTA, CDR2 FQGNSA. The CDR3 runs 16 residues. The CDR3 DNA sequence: TGTGCCAGCAGCTATGGGACAGGGACGAGGGCAGATACGCAGTATTTT. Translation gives CASSYGTGTRADTQYF.

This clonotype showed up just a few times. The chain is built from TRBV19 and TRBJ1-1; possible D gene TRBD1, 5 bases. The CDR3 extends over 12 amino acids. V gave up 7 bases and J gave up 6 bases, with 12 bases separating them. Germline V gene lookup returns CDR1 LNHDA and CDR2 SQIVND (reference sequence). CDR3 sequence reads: CASMFGGAEAFF. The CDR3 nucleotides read TGTGCCAGTATGTTCGGAGGGGCTGAAGCTTTCTTT.

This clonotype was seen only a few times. The CDR3 protein is CASSHLRGGSRQPQHF. CDR3 sequence (DNA): TGTGCCAGTTCTCATCTACGTGGGGGCTCGAGACAGCCCCAGCATTTT. The chain has TRBV12-3 or TRBV12-4 and TRBJ1-5; TRBD1 is a possible D gene (6 bases). Trimming took off 9 bases at V and 7 bases at J, with 25 bases between the two ends. The CDR3 sequence is 16 residues long.

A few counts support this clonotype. The CDR3 DNA reads TGTGCCAGCAGTTACAGACCTAACAATGAGCAGTTCTTC. This translates into CASSYRPNNEQFF. The chain carries TRBV6-2 or TRBV6-3 and TRBJ2-1, with D uncertain. Germline loops: CDR1 MNHEY, CDR2 SVGEGT. CDR3 length equals 13 residues. V was clipped by 2 bases and J by 5 bases, with 7 bases between them.

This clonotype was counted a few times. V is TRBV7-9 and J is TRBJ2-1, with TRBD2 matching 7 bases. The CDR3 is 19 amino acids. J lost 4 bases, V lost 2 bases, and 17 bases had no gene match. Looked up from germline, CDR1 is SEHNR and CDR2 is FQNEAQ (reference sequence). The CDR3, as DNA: TGTGCCAGCAGCTTATACAGAAGCGGGGACCCGGAGGCATACAATGAGCAGTTCTTC. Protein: CASSLYRSGDPEAYNEQFF.

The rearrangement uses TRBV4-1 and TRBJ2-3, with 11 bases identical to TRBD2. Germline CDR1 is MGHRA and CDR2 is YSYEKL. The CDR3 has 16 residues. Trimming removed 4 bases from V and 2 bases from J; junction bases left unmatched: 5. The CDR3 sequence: CASSPRLAGITDTQYF. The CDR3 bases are TGCGCCAGCAGCCCCCGACTAGCGGGAATCACAGATACGCAGTATTTT.

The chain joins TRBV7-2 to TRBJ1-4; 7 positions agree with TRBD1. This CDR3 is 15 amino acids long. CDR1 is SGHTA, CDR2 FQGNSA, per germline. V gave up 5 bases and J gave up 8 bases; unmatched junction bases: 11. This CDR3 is CASSIQGEGWEKLFF. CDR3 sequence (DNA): TGTGCCAGCAGCATCCAGGGGGAGGGATGGGAAAAACTGTTTTTT.

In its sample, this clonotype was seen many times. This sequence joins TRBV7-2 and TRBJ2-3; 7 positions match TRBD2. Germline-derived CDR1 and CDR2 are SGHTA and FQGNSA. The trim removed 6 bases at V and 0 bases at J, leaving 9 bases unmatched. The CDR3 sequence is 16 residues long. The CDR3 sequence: CASSGRGSSSTDTQYF. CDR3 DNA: TGTGCCAGCAGTGGGAGGGGCTCGTCTAGCACAGATACGCAGTATTTT.